The sequence of this T cell receptor beta chain was determined in a study of graft-versus-host responses after intestinal transplantation. Graft tissue was processed to release intraepithelial and lamina propria lymphocytes. TCRdb's table, derived via immunoSEQ multiplex PCR, lists solely in-frame clones and lacks some. The data show about 17,000 clones, with 79% seen just once and around 7.8% held by the top ten. This CDR3 has 13 residues. Trimming took off 5 bases at V and 3 bases at J, with 11 bases between the two ends. Germline lookup yields CDR1 SGHRS and CDR2 YFSETQ. The sequence was collected from a human patient who received an intestinal transplant, so some T cells may come from the graft donor. The chain links TRBV5-1 to TRBJ2-5; a possible D gene is TRBD1 (5 bases). The sample was ileum tissue, taken 450 to 490 days after intestinal transplant. CDR3 DNA sequence: TGCGCCAGCAGTGATTCCAGGGAAGAGACCCAGTACTTC. It is translated as CASSDSREETQYF. Together with reference TRBV5-1 and TRBJ2-5, the CDR3 gives the full variable domain: KAGVTQTPRYLIKTRGQQVTLSCSPISGHRSVSWYQQTPGQGLQFLFEYFSETQRNKGNFPGRFSGRQFSNSRSEMNVSTLELGDSALYLCASSDSREETQYFGPGTRLLVL.